These 10 T cell receptor beta chains share one sample of origin, sequenced in a study of CXCR3-negative and CXCR3-positive naive CD8 T cells. Via 5' RACE with UMI labels, TRB cDNA libraries were prepared. After re-calling the 5' RACE reads, TCRdb lists one entry per CDR3 protein, DNA absent. The sample totals roughly 130,000 distinct CDR3 sequences. General study results and limits: When CXCR3-positive naive cells were set against CXCR3-negative naive cells, the former had more hydrophobic TRB CDR3s.

Antigens of these TCRs are unknown. Sequenced input: naive CXCR3+ CD8+ T cells from blood. Sample subset: CD45RO-CCR7+CD27+CD95- naive CD8+ T cells expressing CXCR3 (TNR3+). These receptors came from a human donor in good health. Some clones in this sample may be carry-over from other donors' samples.

The V gene is TRBV7-9, the J gene TRBJ2-7; TCRdb's D gene call, TRBD1, goes unchecked for lack of DNA. Germline-derived CDR1 and CDR2 are SEHNR and FQNEAQ (reference sequence). CDR3 size: 14 residues. The chain's CDR3 is CASSPPQGAYEQYF.

CDR3 sequence reads: CASSSDNEDEQFF. The V and J genes are TRBV27 and TRBJ2-1. Germline V lookup: CDR1 MNHEY, CDR2 SMNVEV (reference sequence). This CDR3 contains 13 residues.

The chain combines TRBV7-9 with TRBJ1-4. This CDR3 contains 11 residues. Germline V gene sequence: CDR1 SEHNR, CDR2 FQNEAQ (reference sequence). The CDR3 region is CASSPNEKLFF.

The chain has TRBV7-9 and TRBJ1-2; TCRdb's assignment of TRBD1 cannot be checked, as there is no DNA. The length of the CDR3 is 14 residues. Germline V gene lookup returns CDR1 SEHNR and CDR2 FQNEAQ (reference sequence). CDR3 protein: CASSLAAGTGGYTF.

The rearrangement links TRBV28 to TRBJ2-2; TCRdb picks TRBD1, but there is no DNA to check that call. CDR1 is MDHEN, CDR2 SYDVKM, per germline. The CDR3 extends over 15 amino acids. CDR3 sequence: CASRLRDGGTGELFF. Drawing the rest from reference TRBV28 and TRBJ2-2, the complete variable domain is DVKVTQSSRYLVKRTGEKVFLECVQDMDHENMFWYRQDPGLGLRLIYFSYDVKMKEKGDIPEGYSVSREKKERFSLILESASTNQTSMYLCASRLRDGGTGELFFGEGSRLTVL.

This chain connects TRBV20-1 to TRBJ2-1; TCRdb designates TRBD2, a call that cannot be tested without DNA. The CDR3 runs to 13 residues. From germline, CDR1 is DFQATT and CDR2 SNEGSKA (reference sequence). The CDR3 is CSDELAGDNEQFF.

This chain uses TRBV4-3 with TRBJ2-2; TCRdb's assignment of TRBD2 cannot be checked, as there is no DNA. The CDR3 covers 16 residues. CDR1 is LGHNA and CDR2 is YSLEER in the germline V gene. The CDR3 is CASSQDQSPVAGELFF.

The chain is built from TRBV3-1 and TRBJ1-3; the D call of TRBD1 rests on TCRdb alone, since no DNA is present to check it. The germline V gene has CDR1 LGHDT and CDR2 YNNKEL (reference sequence). The length of the CDR3 is 12 residues. CDR3 loop: CASSPPGAAIYF.

The chain combines TRBV28 with TRBJ2-5; the D call of TRBD1 rests on TCRdb alone, since no DNA is present to check it. The germline V gene has CDR1 MDHEN and CDR2 SYDVKM. This CDR3 spans 14 amino acids. The CDR3 sequence: CASSRDSNAETQYF.

The rearrangement uses TRBV11-2 and TRBJ2-7; TCRdb's assignment of TRBD1 cannot be checked, as there is no DNA. CDR3 length equals 15 residues. Germline CDR1 reads SGHAT; CDR2 reads FQNNGV. The CDR3 sequence is CASSDIGQGYYEQYF.